This TCR delta chain was identified during a study of gamma delta lymphoproliferative disorders and STAT genes (dated by TCRdb to the late 2010s). In the study overall: The LymphoTrack Dx TCRG Assay was used to build gamma-chain libraries from a minimum of 50 ng of genomic DNA. Because no corresponding Invivoscribe delta assay was available, delta-chain libraries were prepared according to the standard operating procedure of the EuroClonality-NGS working group. Within a larger immunophenotypic and STAT-mutation study, TCR gamma and delta CDR3 repertoires were profiled by deep sequencing in Tgammadelta lymphoproliferative disease patients and healthy controls. To confirm results, a couple of gamma-chain samples and every delta-chain sample were sequenced twice. Study-wide findings and limitations: It was noted by the authors that NGS specificity may be reduced at low frequencies, so confirmation of the public or private nature of leukemic clones is needed. Control T cells likely spanned varied maturation stages, while leukemic cells were skewed toward terminal effectors, potentially limiting patient-control comparisons. Nearly all major gamma and delta clonotypes of patients were found to be public, being shared with at least one healthy donor, and only a couple of gamma clonotypes were found to be private to disease. When whole repertoires were clustered, gamma repertoires from patients formed a group apart from those of healthy controls, but delta repertoires showed no separation between the groups.

For both patients and controls, peripheral blood mononuclear cells were isolated, and the genomic DNA from these cells was used for TCR sequencing. The control group, matched to the patients for age and sex, consisted of roughly 23 healthy adult blood donors (approximately 12 males and approximately 11 females) with a median age of 64 years. Compared with the rest of its sample, this clone is large (0.1 to 1%). What antigen it recognizes has not been identified. Base-call qualities are not available, and no considerably larger clone is one nucleotide away. Including the terminal cysteine and phenylalanine, the CDR3 comprises 13 residues. CDR3 DNA is the only sequence kept; it has 39 bases, read in frame from the first base. CDR1 and CDR2 were assigned from the germline V gene (reference sequence) as TVYSNPD and GDNSRS. At the junction V is shortened by 4 bases and J by 1 base, with 13 bases in between.

In both library methods, multiplex PCR was carried out with primers targeting conserved V and J regions of the TCR genes. Purified and pooled amplicons were sequenced on an Illumina MiSeq platform. The source study handled its data this way. V(D)J alignment, clonotype assembly and translation were done with MiXCR, while functionality assessment and CDR3 repertoire analyses were done with VDJtools. The IMGT definition of CDR3 was applied, and only productive sequences using functional genes were analyzed, with ORF genes and pseudogenes left out. Identical amino acid CDR3s of major clonotypes (frequency >=5%) were searched for across all patients and controls using a custom Python script. To compare clonotype frequencies between patients and controls, a one-sided non-parametric Wilcoxon test was applied. After TCRdb called clones again from the public reads with CATT, rows with identical DNA were merged. TCRdb, not the authors, supplied the V and J calls. The sample table lists just over 1,500 delta-chain clones, 2.5% to 3.5% of them with a count of one. Of the sample, approximately 15% falls within the top ten clones.

This receptor was obtained from a human donor in good health. The rearrangement joined TRDV3 to TRDJ1, with the identity of the D gene unclear. Sequencing was carried out using blood. The nucleotide sequence reads as follows: TGTGCCTCCTCGGTACTTGGCACCGATAAACTCATCTTT. This encodes CASSVLGTDKLIF.